In this sample, the clone carrying this TCR beta chain turned up many times. Its matching antigen is unknown. TCRdb reprocessed the 5' RACE reads via MiXCR and lists one record per CDR3 protein. The repertoire has 50,000 or so distinct CDR3 sequences, roughly 7% of them found once; the top ten carry 28%. This sample was taken from a study of T cells after yellow fever vaccination. Study results and caveats: Clones from primary vaccination mostly reappeared after the booster (about 97% CD4, over 85% CD8).

Germline CDR1 and CDR2: LNHNV and YYDKDF (reference sequence). This CDR3 comprises 15 residues. V lost 4 bases and J 13 bases, leaving 20 bases between the germline ends. This TCR was recovered from a man between 18 and 35 years old who received the YFV17D yellow fever vaccine. The chain links TRBV15 to TRBJ1-6; a weak D match, TRBD1 (5 bases). Sequencing was performed on CD8+ T cells sorted from PBMCs, taken approximately 16 days after the first yellow fever vaccination. CDR3 sequence: CATSIGGEGIFPLHF. CDR3 nucleotides: TGTGCCACCAGCATTGGGGGTGAGGGGATTTTCCCCCTCCACTTT.